The 21 T cell receptor beta chains below come from one sample, sequenced in a study of immune characteristics of hereditary and idiopathic chronic pancreatitis. The pancreas tissue came from patients undergoing total pancreatectomy with islet autotransplantation. Sequencing was performed with immunoSEQ multiplex PCR; in TCRdb, only in-frame clones are kept and a portion is missing. This table has about 1,400 clones, around 68% appearing once. Material for sequencing was pancreas tissue with hereditary chronic pancreatitis. The receptor set was obtained from a human donor with chronic pancreatitis.

The rearrangement uses TRBV29-1 and TRBJ1-2; D is perhaps TRBD1 (5 bases). The CDR3 has 13 amino acids. Trimming took 3 bases from V and 0 from J, leaving 8 bases between them. CDR1 and CDR2 (germline): SQVTM, ANQGSEA. The CDR3 sequence: CSVEGGANYGYTF. CDR3 sequence (DNA): TGCAGCGTTGAGGGGGGGGCTAACTATGGCTACACCTTC.

J is TRBJ1-2 and V is TRBV12-3 or TRBV12-4; D gene ambiguous. Trimming took off 3 bases at V and 5 bases at J, with 4 bases between the two ends. The CDR3 loop spans 11 amino acids. CDR3 coding DNA: TGTGCCAGCAGTTTGGGGTATGGCTACACCTTC. Its protein product is CASSLGYGYTF.

The chain joins TRBV4-1 to TRBJ1-4, with 9 bases that match TRBD1. The CDR3 contains 17 residues. In germline, CDR1 is MGHRA, CDR2 YSYEKL. With V trimmed by 0 bases and J by 0 bases, 2 bases remained unmatched. CDR3 protein: CASSQEQGAATNEKLFF. The CDR3 DNA sequence: TGCGCCAGCAGCCAAGAACAGGGGGCTGCAACTAATGAAAAACTGTTTTTT.

The V gene is TRBV2, the J gene TRBJ2-4; TRBD1 is a possible D gene (5 bases). The CDR3 has 13 amino acids. V was trimmed by 4 bases and J by 6 bases, leaving 10 bases between them. Per germline, CDR1 SNHLY and CDR2 FYNNEI. CDR3 in DNA: TGTGCCAGCAGTGGAGAAAGGGGAAACATTCAGTACTTC. Protein product: CASSGERGNIQYF.

This chain uses TRBV18 with TRBJ2-1; TRBD1 or TRBD2 may be the D gene (5 bases each). The germline gives CDR1 KGHSH, CDR2 LQKENI. This CDR3 spans 14 amino acids. Trimming removed 0 bases from V and 14 bases from J, with 17 bases in between. The CDR3 spells CASSPPSSPEGKFF. Here the CDR3 DNA reads TGTGCCAGCTCACCACCGTCCAGCCCCGAGGGGAAGTTCTTC.

This clone is categorized as large. The CDR3 DNA reads TGTGCCAGCAGCCACAATATGTACAATGAGCAGTTCTTC. It codes for CASSHNMYNEQFF. The chain is built from TRBV5-6 and TRBJ2-1; D unclear. Germline V gene lookup returns CDR1 SGHDT and CDR2 YYEEEE. Trimming shortened V by 4 bases and J by 4 bases, and 9 bases separated the two germline ends. The CDR3 length is 13 residues.

This chain uses TRBV11-2 with TRBJ2-5; 10 bases are shared with TRBD2. V lost 1 base to trimming and J lost 1 base; unmatched junction nucleotides: 9. The CDR3 runs 18 residues. CDR1 is SGHAT and CDR2 is FQNNGV in the germline V gene. Here the CDR3 DNA reads TGTGCCAGCAGCTTAGCGCCCGTGACTAGCGGGTCCCAAGAGACCCAGTACTTC. Translated, it gives CASSLAPVTSGSQETQYF.

This chain links TRBV27 with TRBJ2-7, with 12 bases that match TRBD1. The junction had 7 bases not matched to a gene; V was cut back by 5 bases and J by 2 bases. The CDR3 length is 16 residues. Germline V lookup: CDR1 MNHEY, CDR2 SMNVEV (reference sequence). The CDR3 region is CASSKAGTGGTYEQYF. DNA for the CDR3: TGTGCCAGCAGTAAAGCCGGGACAGGGGGCACCTACGAGCAGTACTTC.

The chain combines TRBV20-1 with TRBJ2-7, with a possible D match to TRBD2 (5 bases). Trimming left V 6 bases short and J 0 bases short, with 15 bases between. The CDR3 totals 14 residues. Per germline, CDR1 DFQATT and CDR2 SNEGSKA (reference sequence). The chain's CDR3 is CSASSVDSSYEQYF. In DNA form, the CDR3 reads TGCAGTGCGAGTAGCGTTGATAGCTCCTACGAGCAGTACTTC.

The chain is built from TRBV28 and TRBJ2-4; tentatively, D is TRBD2 (6 bases). CDR1 is MDHEN, CDR2 SYDVKM, per germline. The V end was cut by 2 bases, the J end by 3 bases, with 17 bases between. The CDR3 consists of 17 residues. As DNA, the CDR3 is TGTGCCAGCAGTTTAGCAGCGGGTTCGCTAGTCAAAAACATTCAGTACTTC. Its translation: CASSLAAGSLVKNIQYF. The whole variable domain, filled in from reference TRBV28 and TRBJ2-4, reads DVKVTQSSRYLVKRTGEKVFLECVQDMDHENMFWYRQDPGLGLRLIYFSYDVKMKEKGDIPEGYSVSREKKERFSLILESASTNQTSMYLCASSLAAGSLVKNIQYFGAGTRLSVL.

The V call is TRBV11-2, the J call TRBJ2-1; 7 bases are shared with TRBD2. The CDR3 consists of 13 residues. The germline CDR1 and CDR2 sequences are SGHAT and FQNNGV. The ends lost 1 base at V and 9 bases at J; junction bases unmatched: 3. CDR3 residues: CASSLGRESEQFF. As DNA, the CDR3 is TGTGCCAGCAGCTTAGGGCGGGAGAGTGAGCAGTTCTTC.

J is TRBJ1-1 and V is TRBV5-1; no reliable D call. The V gene's germline CDR1 is SGHRS and CDR2 YFSETQ. CDR3 length: 14 residues. V was clipped by 5 bases and J by 7 bases, with 18 bases between them. The CDR3: CASSPLSGRYEAFF. Here the CDR3 DNA reads TGCGCCAGCAGTCCCTTATCAGGCCGTTATGAAGCTTTCTTT.

V usage is TRBV24-1 and J usage is TRBJ2-2; tentative D call: TRBD2 (6 bases). The germline V and J ends were trimmed by 7 bases and 0 bases, with 11 bases remaining between them. The germline V gene encodes CDR1 KGHDR and CDR2 SFDVKD. The CDR3 spans 15 residues. CDR3 nucleotides: TGTGCCACCAGGGACGGCGGGGCGAACACCGGGGAGCTGTTTTTT. This translates into CATRDGGANTGELFF.

The chain carries TRBV5-1 and TRBJ1-1; D not certain. The V gene's germline CDR1 is SGHRS and CDR2 YFSETQ. The CDR3 runs to 13 residues. V gave up 0 bases and J gave up 8 bases, with 11 bases separating them. The CDR3 sequence is CASSLAFAEEAFF. CDR3 coding DNA: TGCGCCAGCAGCTTGGCTTTCGCAGAAGAAGCTTTCTTT.

This clone was counted a single time. CDR3 in amino acids: CASSLRVTAVGNTIYF. CDR3 DNA: TGTGCCAGCAGCTTACGGGTCACGGCGGTCGGAAACACCATATATTTT. V and J are TRBV7-9 and TRBJ1-3; no firm D call. Germline V gene data show CDR1 as SEHNR and CDR2 as FQNEAQ (reference sequence). CDR3 length: 16 residues. V dropped 2 bases and J dropped 4 bases, with 15 bases sitting between them.

This chain joins TRBV3-1 (or the pseudogene TRBV3-2) and TRBJ1-2; 7 bases align to TRBD1. The V segment lost 10 bases and the J segment 8 bases; nucleotides outside the gene matches: 10. Germline CDR1 is LGHDT and CDR2 is YNNKEL (reference sequence). The CDR3 length is 12 residues. Here the CDR3 reads CATSRLQGGYTF. The CDR3 DNA follows: TGTGCCACCAGTAGGCTACAGGGGGGCTACACCTTC.

The CDR3 sequence: CASWGSEAFF. The CDR3 coding sequence is TGCGCCAGCTGGGGGTCTGAAGCTTTCTTT. V is TRBV10-2 and J is TRBJ1-1; D is perhaps TRBD1 (5 bases). Trimming took off 8 bases at V and 6 bases at J, with 7 bases between the two ends. The germline V gene encodes CDR1 WSHSY and CDR2 SAAADI. CDR3 length: 10 amino acids.

CDR3 region: CASSPKVNTIYF. CDR3 nucleotide sequence: TGTGCCAGCAGCCCGAAGGTGAACACCATATATTTT. V and J are TRBV9 and TRBJ1-3; D uncertain. The CDR3 length is 12 residues. The germline gives CDR1 SGDLS, CDR2 YYNGEE. The V gene lost 4 bases and the J gene lost 7 bases, with 9 bases spanning the gap.

This chain connects TRBV6-4 to TRBJ2-1; 11 nucleotides match TRBD2. Trimming removed 0 bases from V and 5 bases from J; junction bases left unmatched: 15. Germline-derived CDR1 and CDR2 are MRHNA and SNTAGT. The CDR3 sequence is 20 residues long. The CDR3 bases are TGTGCCAGCAGTGACTCGAAAGTCACTAGCGGGAGAGATGCGGACAATGAGCAGTTCTTC. Translation gives CASSDSKVTSGRDADNEQFF.

The V call is TRBV7-9, the J call TRBJ2-2; D is ambiguous. CDR1 and CDR2 from the germline V gene are SEHNR and FQNEAQ (reference sequence). The CDR3 contains 15 residues. With 1 base removed from V and 2 bases from J, the gap between germline ends came to 8 bases. CDR3 in DNA: TGTGCCAGCAGCTTAGGCACCCAAAACACCGGGGAGCTGTTTTTT. It yields the protein CASSLGTQNTGELFF.

This chain uses TRBV5-1 with TRBJ2-1; D may correspond to TRBD1 or TRBD2 (5 bases each). The germline V gene encodes CDR1 SGHRS and CDR2 YFSETQ. Trimming pared 3 bases from V and 0 bases from J, leaving 13 bases between. The length of the CDR3 is 16 residues. The CDR3 nucleotides are TGCGCCAGCAGCTCGGGGCCCTTAAGCTCCTACAATGAGCAGTTCTTC. It codes for CASSSGPLSSYNEQFF.